The 23 T cell receptor beta chains given below trace back to one sample, sequenced in a study of CXCR3-negative and CXCR3-positive naive CD8 T cells. Broader study findings: The TRB CDR3s that CXCR3-positive naive cells carried were more hydrophobic than those of CXCR3-negative naive cells.

No antigen has been identified for these receptors. It was by 5' RACE with UMI labels that the TRB cDNA libraries were prepared. Reprocessing the 5' RACE reads, TCRdb reports a single entry for every CDR3 protein and omits DNA. The table for this sample gives nearly 110,000 distinct CDR3 sequences. Sequencing was done on a sample of naive CXCR3+ CD8+ T cells from blood. The subset: CD45RO-CCR7+CD27+CD95- naive CD8+ T cells expressing CXCR3 (TNR3+). The receptors stem from a human donor in good health. Some clones in this sample may be carry-over from other donors' samples.

The V gene is TRBV9, the J gene TRBJ2-7; TCRdb's assignment of TRBD1 cannot be checked, as there is no DNA. Germline values: CDR1 SGDLS, CDR2 YYNGEE. The CDR3 covers 15 residues. CDR3 sequence reads: CASSVDGTGTYEQYF.

The chain has TRBV9 and TRBJ2-1; the TCRdb D gene call, TRBD1, has no DNA to confirm it. Per germline, CDR1 SGDLS and CDR2 YYNGEE. There are 15 residues in the CDR3. The CDR3 region is CASSARQGHTDEQFF. The full variable domain, with the rest looked up from reference TRBV9 and TRBJ2-1, is DSGVTQTPKHLITATGQRVTLRCSPRSGDLSVYWYQQSLDQGLQFLIQYYNGEERAKGNILERFSAQQFPDLHSELNLSSLELGDSALYFCASSARQGHTDEQFFGPGTRLTVL.

The V and J genes are TRBV3-1 and TRBJ2-3; there is no DNA to check the TCRdb D call of TRBD2. The CDR3 covers 19 residues. Germline-derived CDR1 and CDR2 are LGHDT and YNNKEL (reference sequence). This CDR3 reads CASSHPERASGLLTDTQYF.

V is TRBV7-6 and J is TRBJ2-7; TCRdb picks TRBD2, but there is no DNA to check that call. Germline loops: CDR1 SGHVS, CDR2 FNYEAQ. The CDR3 spans 15 residues. CDR3 protein: CASSLETSGGNEQYF. Variable domain in full (rest from reference TRBV7-6 and TRBJ2-7): GAGVSQSPRYKVTKRGQDVALRCDPISGHVSLYWYRQALGQGPEFLTYFNYEAQQDKSGLPNDRFSAERPEGSISTLTIQRTEQRDSAMYRCASSLETSGGNEQYFGPGTRLTVT.

The chain carries TRBV7-9 and TRBJ2-7; TCRdb selects TRBD1, and the lack of DNA leaves this call unchecked. Germline V gene sequence: CDR1 SEHNR, CDR2 FQNEAQ (reference sequence). The CDR3 is 15 amino acids. CDR3 protein: CASSAGQGRPQEQYF.

The chain has TRBV5-5 and TRBJ2-7; TCRdb selects TRBD1, and the lack of DNA leaves this call unchecked. From germline, CDR1 is SGHKS and CDR2 YYEKEE (reference sequence). The CDR3 consists of 13 residues. CDR3: CASSYRTAYEQYF. The full variable domain, in which reference TRBV5-5 and TRBJ2-7 provide the parts outside the CDR3, is DAGVTQSPTHLIKTRGQQVTLRCSPISGHKSVSWYQQVLGQGPQFIFQYYEKEERGRGNFPDRFSARQFPNYSSELNVNALLLGDSALYLCASSYRTAYEQYFGPGTRLTVT.

The chain couples TRBV7-6 to TRBJ2-7; the TCRdb D gene call, TRBD2, has no DNA to confirm it. CDR1 and CDR2 from the germline V gene are SGHVS and FNYEAQ. CDR3 size: 14 residues. The CDR3 here is CASSPLTSYYEQYF.

The chain is built from TRBV12-3 or TRBV12-4 and TRBJ1-1. The CDR3 loop spans 12 amino acids. CDR3 in amino acids: CASSFGETEAFF.

The chain has TRBV6-2 or TRBV6-3 and TRBJ2-2; TCRdb designates TRBD2, a call that cannot be tested without DNA. CDR3 size: 16 residues. Germline V gene sequence: CDR1 MNHEY, CDR2 SVGEGT. The CDR3 is CASSEETSGYTGELFF.

The CDR3 reads CASYNLYGYTF. The V call is TRBV19, the J call TRBJ1-2. This CDR3 is 11 amino acids long. Germline V gene sequence: CDR1 LNHDA, CDR2 SQIVND (reference sequence).

This chain joins TRBV11-2 and TRBJ2-2; TCRdb lists TRBD1, though no DNA is available to test this call. Looked up from germline, CDR1 is SGHAT and CDR2 is FQNNGV. This CDR3 region has 15 residues. CDR3 in amino acids: CASSPGARDTGELFF.

The chain joins TRBV4-1 to TRBJ1-1; TCRdb returns TRBD1, unconfirmable since there is no DNA. The CDR3 spans 14 residues. Looked up from germline, CDR1 is MGHRA and CDR2 is YSYEKL. CDR3 amino acids: CASSQGTGVTEAFF.

J is TRBJ2-7 and V is TRBV28; there is no DNA to check the TCRdb D call of TRBD1. This CDR3 comprises 18 residues. Per the germline V gene, CDR1 is MDHEN and CDR2 is SYDVKM. The CDR3 reads CASSLSFRGGKQSETQYF.

The V and J genes are TRBV24-1 and TRBJ2-1; the TRBD2 assignment by TCRdb is unverifiable without DNA. CDR3 size: 18 residues. Germline lookup yields CDR1 KGHDR and CDR2 SFDVKD. The CDR3 sequence: CATSDTPKTSGRVYEQFF.

The chain uses TRBV27 and TRBJ1-4. This CDR3 is built from 14 residues. CDR1 is MNHEY and CDR2 is SMNVEV in the germline V gene (reference sequence). The CDR3 region is CASSPILTNEKLFF.

V gene TRBV15 combines with J gene TRBJ2-7; TCRdb's D call of TRBD2 is untestable without DNA. The CDR3 length is 18 residues. Germline-derived CDR1 and CDR2 are LNHNV and YYDKDF (reference sequence). The CDR3 reads CATSRDLREGRGSYEQYF. The full variable domain, rest sourced from reference TRBV15 and TRBJ2-7, is DAMVIQNPRYQVTQFGKPVTLSCSQTLNHNVMYWYQQKSSQAPKLLFHYYDKDFNNEADTPDNFQSRRPNTSFCFLDIRSPGLGDTAMYLCATSRDLREGRGSYEQYFGPGTRLTVT.

The CDR3 is CSVTPGGAVSYEQYF. The chain links TRBV29-1 to TRBJ2-7; the D call of TRBD1 rests on TCRdb alone, since no DNA is present to check it. The CDR3 sequence is 15 residues long. Germline values: CDR1 SQVTM, CDR2 ANQGSEA.

The rearrangement links TRBV25-1 to TRBJ2-5; the D call of TRBD1 rests on TCRdb alone, since no DNA is present to check it. The CDR3 runs 13 residues. Germline values: CDR1 MGHDK, CDR2 SYGVNS. The CDR3 region is CASSGGQEETQYF.

The chain employs TRBV7-9 and TRBJ2-1. CDR3 size: 11 residues. Germline V gives CDR1 SEHNR, CDR2 FQNEAQ (reference sequence). This CDR3 is CASSLLSEQFF. Full variable domain (rest looked up from reference TRBV7-9 and TRBJ2-1): DTGVSQNPRHKITKRGQNVTFRCDPISEHNRLYWYRQTLGQGPEFLTYFQNEAQLEKSRLLSDRFSAERPKGSFSTLEIQRTEQGDSAMYLCASSLLSEQFFGPGTRLTVL.

The chain employs TRBV2 and TRBJ2-7; absent DNA, TCRdb's TRBD1 call cannot be checked. There are 15 residues in the CDR3. The germline V gene encodes CDR1 SNHLY and CDR2 FYNNEI. The CDR3 loop reads CASTQGDLRGYEQYF.

The genes are TRBV29-1 and TRBJ2-7. This CDR3 is 13 amino acids long. The germline V gene encodes CDR1 SQVTM and CDR2 ANQGSEA. CDR3 loop: CSVEEATDYEQYF.

The CDR3 loop reads CAISDFLGLDRPDTQYF. The chain is built from TRBV10-3 and TRBJ2-3; TCRdb lists TRBD1, though no DNA is available to test this call. The V gene's germline CDR1 is ENHRY and CDR2 SYGVKD. The CDR3 is made up of 17 amino acids.

The chain links TRBV29-1 to TRBJ2-7; the D gene TCRdb calls, TRBD1, cannot be checked with no DNA. The germline V gene encodes CDR1 SQVTM and CDR2 ANQGSEA. This CDR3 contains 14 residues. The CDR3 spells CSVVPRDSEYEQYF.